The next 5 T cell receptor beta chains were all read from a single sample in a study of beta chain features in type 1 diabetes. Of the isolated RNA, all was reverse transcribed, and so the sequenced material was expressed TCRB transcripts. Assay used: immunoSEQ multiplex PCR; TCRdb lists only in-frame clones, some missing. Here the sample spans about 160,000 clones, 7.5% to 10% being singletons. Sequencing used central memory CD4+ T cells from blood. Every receptor here comes from a man younger than 35 in good health.

The chain is built from TRBV2 and TRBJ1-2, with no clear D. Germline V gene sequence: CDR1 SNHLY, CDR2 FYNNEI. This CDR3 spans 11 amino acids. Trimming pared 8 bases from V and 3 bases from J, leaving 7 bases between. CDR3 sequence: CASGRDYGYTF. CDR3 nucleotide sequence: TGTGCCAGCGGCCGGGACTATGGCTACACCTTC.

The chain recombines TRBV28 with TRBJ2-5; a weak D match, TRBD1 (5 bases). The tail of the sequence fits TRBJ2-7 better, so the J call may be wrong. CDR1 and CDR2 (germline): MDHEN, SYDVKM. This CDR3 spans 12 amino acids. The CDR3 is CASSQGPVEQYF. In DNA, the CDR3 is TGTGCCAGCAGTCAGGGCCCCGTCGAGCAGTACTTC.

The chain recombines TRBV7-9 with TRBJ2-1, with 8 bases lining up with TRBD1. V trimming: 3 bases; J trimming: 4 bases; junction bases outside the gene matches: 11. The CDR3 totals 17 residues. Germline values: CDR1 SEHNR, CDR2 FQNEAQ (reference sequence). CDR3 sequence reads: CASSLGAGGRTYNEQFF. As DNA, the CDR3 is TGTGCCAGCAGCTTGGGGGCAGGGGGCCGAACGTACAATGAGCAGTTCTTC. The full variable domain, its missing parts supplied by reference TRBV7-9 and TRBJ2-1, is DTGVSQNPRHKITKRGQNVTFRCDPISEHNRLYWYRQTLGQGPEFLTYFQNEAQLEKSRLLSDRFSAERPKGSFSTLEIQRTEQGDSAMYLCASSLGAGGRTYNEQFFGPGTRLTVL.

The chain carries TRBV5-1 and TRBJ1-5; TRBD1 matches 8 bases. The CDR3 runs 13 residues. Looked up from germline, CDR1 is SGHRS and CDR2 is YFSETQ. Trimming cost V 2 bases and J 6 bases; bases outside gene matches: 1. CDR3 amino acids: CASSFTGGQPQHF. CDR3 DNA: TGCGCCAGCAGCTTTACAGGGGGTCAGCCCCAGCATTTT. The entire variable domain, with the rest obtained from reference TRBV5-1 and TRBJ1-5, is as follows: KAGVTQTPRYLIKTRGQQVTLSCSPISGHRSVSWYQQTPGQGLQFLFEYFSETQRNKGNFPGRFSGRQFSNSRSEMNVSTLELGDSALYLCASSFTGGQPQHFGDGTRLSIL.

This clone was recorded many times. V and J are TRBV15 and TRBJ2-4, with unresolved D. V gave up 0 bases and J gave up 0 bases, with 15 bases separating them. The CDR3 loop spans 18 amino acids. Germline loops: CDR1 LNHNV, CDR2 YYDKDF (reference sequence). DNA of the CDR3: TGTGCCACCAGCAGAGATCCTAAACGGTTACTAGCCAAAAACATTCAGTACTTC. Its protein is CATSRDPKRLLAKNIQYF. Based on the CDR3 plus reference TRBV15 and TRBJ2-4, the full variable domain is DAMVIQNPRYQVTQFGKPVTLSCSQTLNHNVMYWYQQKSSQAPKLLFHYYDKDFNNEADTPDNFQSRRPNTSFCFLDIRSPGLGDTAMYLCATSRDPKRLLAKNIQYFGAGTRLSVL.